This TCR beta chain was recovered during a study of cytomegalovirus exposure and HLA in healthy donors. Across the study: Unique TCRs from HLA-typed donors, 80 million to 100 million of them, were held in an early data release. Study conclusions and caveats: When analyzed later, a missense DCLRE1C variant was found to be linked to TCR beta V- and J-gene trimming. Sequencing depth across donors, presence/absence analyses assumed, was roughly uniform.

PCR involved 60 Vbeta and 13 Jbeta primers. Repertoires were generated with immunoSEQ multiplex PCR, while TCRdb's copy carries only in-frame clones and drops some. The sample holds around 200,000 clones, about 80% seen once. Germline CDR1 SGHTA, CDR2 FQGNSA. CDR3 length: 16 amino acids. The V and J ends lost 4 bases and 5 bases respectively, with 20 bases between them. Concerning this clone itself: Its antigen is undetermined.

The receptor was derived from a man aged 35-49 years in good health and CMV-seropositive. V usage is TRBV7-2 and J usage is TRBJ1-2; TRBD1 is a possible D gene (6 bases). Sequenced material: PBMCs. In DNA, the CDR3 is TGTGCCAGCAGCTACCACCGGGACATGCCACGGTATGGCTACACCTTC. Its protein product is CASSYHRDMPRYGYTF.